A selection of T cell receptor beta chains follows, all from one sample in a study of T cell repertoires in cytomegalovirus infection. These receptors have no known antigen. TCRdb re-analysed the reads in MiXCR, keeping a single row per CDR3 protein. The table lists over 95,000 distinct CDR3 sequences, 30% of them singletons. The source was CD8+ T cells from cultured PBMCs, collected from culture after CMV antigen stimulation. The receptors were sampled from a human donor in good health (CMV status not recorded). Some clones in this sample may be carry-over from other donors' samples. The CDR3 runs from the conserved cysteine through the conserved F or W. D genes are given only for firm matches. Not every row has a clone size; where given, it reads once, few, many or a size class.

TRBV6-5	TRBJ2-7	.	.	CASSENMGPPYEQYF	TGTGCCAGCAGTGAAAACATGGGACCTCCCTACGAGCAGTACTTC
TRBV4-1	TRBJ2-3	.	many	CASSQVADGQQYF	TGCGCCAGCAGCCAAGTAGCAGACGGACAGCAGTATTTT
TRBV7-9	TRBJ2-5	.	few	CASSPNVGRQETQYF	TGTGCCAGCAGCCCTAACGTGGGCAGGCAAGAGACCCAGTACTTC
TRBV6-1	TRBJ2-5	TRBD2	many	CASNYRTSGYRVGETQYF	TGTGCCAGCAATTACCGGACTAGCGGATATAGAGTTGGAGAGACCCAGTACTTC
TRBV12-3/TRBV12-4	TRBJ2-1	.	few	CASRPGLNNEQFF	TGTGCCAGCAGACCGGGCCTGAACAATGAGCAGTTCTTC
TRBV5-1	TRBJ2-1	TRBD2	.	CASSLATSGGYNEQFF	TGCGCCAGCAGCTTGGCGACTAGCGGGGGTTACAATGAGCAGTTCTTC
TRBV3-1	TRBJ2-1	.	.	CASSGLTPRYNEQFF	TGTGCCAGCAGCGGTTTAACCCCCAGGTACAATGAGCAGTTCTTC
TRBV20-1	TRBJ2-7	.	.	CSALDGVFEQYF	TGCAGTGCTCTGGACGGTGTCTTCGAGCAGTACTTC
TRBV6-1	TRBJ2-3	TRBD1	.	CASSANRGLRTDTQYF	TGTGCCAGCAGTGCAAACAGGGGATTGAGAACAGATACGCAGTATTTT
TRBV4-1	TRBJ1-1	.	few	CASSGTASKAFF	TGCGCCAGCAGCGGGACGGCCTCGAAAGCTTTCTTT
TRBV27	TRBJ2-7	.	.	CASSSPRSSYEQYF	TGTGCCAGCAGTTCGCCTCGGTCCTCCTACGAGCAGTACTTC
TRBV3-1	TRBJ2-3	TRBD1	.	CASSQVRTGITDTQYF	TGTGCCAGCAGCCAAGTCCGGACAGGGATCACAGATACGCAGTATTTT
TRBV3-1	TRBJ2-3	.	.	CASSQEELGGTQYF	TGTGCCAGCAGCCAAGAAGAACTAGGGGGTACGCAGTATTTT
TRBV11-1	TRBJ2-7	TRBD2	.	CASRISGESYEQYF	TGTGCCAGCAGAATTAGCGGGGAGTCCTACGAGCAGTACTTC
TRBV7-6	TRBJ2-7	TRBD1	.	CASSLGGGQGAYEQYF	TGTGCCAGCAGCTTAGGAGGGGGACAGGGCGCCTACGAGCAGTACTTC
TRBV7-8	TRBJ2-1	.	many	CASSIYTSSYNEQFF	TGTGCCAGCAGTATATACACTAGCTCCTACAATGAGCAGTTCTTC
TRBV20-1	TRBJ1-5	.	.	CSARGFLRGGNQPQHF	TGCAGTGCTAGAGGTTTCTTGAGGGGGGGCAATCAGCCCCAGCATTTT
TRBV7-2	TRBJ2-3	.	.	CASSLGGNTDTQYF	TGTGCCAGCAGCTTGGGGGGAAACACAGATACGCAGTATTTT
TRBV7-3	TRBJ2-3	.	.	CASSPKGGVVDTQYF	TGTGCCAGCAGCCCTAAGGGGGGGGTGGTAGATACGCAGTATTTT
TRBV12-3/TRBV12-4	TRBJ1-1	.	.	CASSPPRGGSTEAFF	TGTGCCAGCAGCCCGCCGCGCGGCGGGAGCACTGAAGCTTTCTTT
TRBV7-9	TRBJ1-1	TRBD1	many	CASSQRQGANTEAFF	TGTGCCAGCAGCCAAAGACAGGGGGCGAACACTGAAGCTTTCTTT
TRBV7-2	TRBJ1-2	.	many	CASSLYAEYYGYTF	TGTGCCAGCAGCTTATATGCGGAATACTATGGCTACACCTTC
TRBV7-6	TRBJ2-7	.	many	CASSSTFGGGNEQYF	TGTGCCAGCAGCTCTACATTTGGGGGAGGTAACGAGCAGTACTTC
TRBV15	TRBJ1-5	.	few	CATSPLGVDSNQPQHF	TGTGCCACCAGCCCTCTAGGGGTTGATAGCAATCAGCCCCAGCATTTT
TRBV7-9	TRBJ1-5	.	.	CASSLGSQGSAQHF	TGTGCCAGCAGCTTAGGGAGTCAGGGCTCAGCCCAGCATTTT
TRBV7-6	TRBJ1-4	.	few	CASSLSTVEKLFF	TGTGCCAGCAGTCTCAGTACGGTTGAAAAACTGTTTTTT
TRBV12-3/TRBV12-4	TRBJ1-1	.	.	CASSFAAGVETEAFF	TGTGCCAGCAGTTTTGCCGCAGGGGTTGAGACTGAAGCTTTCTTT
TRBV5-1	TRBJ2-7	TRBD1	few	CASSLAQGANAYEQYF	TGCGCCAGCAGCTTGGCCCAGGGGGCGAATGCTTACGAGCAGTACTTC
TRBV11-2	TRBJ2-1	TRBD2	.	CASSLAPRLAGATNEQFF	TGTGCCAGCAGCTTAGCCCCTCGGCTAGCGGGGGCCACCAATGAGCAGTTCTTC
TRBV6-2/TRBV6-3	TRBJ1-5	.	.	CASSYSVQGSNQPQHF	TGTGCCAGCAGTTACTCCGTGCAGGGGAGCAATCAGCCCCAGCATTTT
TRBV7-6	TRBJ2-2	.	many	CASSSAVTGELFF	TGTGCCAGCAGCTCCGCAGTCACCGGGGAGCTGTTTTTT
TRBV28	TRBJ1-1	.	once	CASRQTDSLNTEAFF	TGTGCCAGCAGACAAACCGACAGCCTGAACACTGAAGCTTTCTTT
TRBV11-2	TRBJ1-3	TRBD1	.	CASSIQGADPGNTIYF	TGTGCCAGCAGCATACAGGGGGCAGATCCTGGAAACACCATATATTTT
TRBV4-3	TRBJ2-1	TRBD2	.	CASSQDSGGAEYNEQFF	TGCGCCAGCAGCCAAGATAGCGGGGGGGCGGAGTACAATGAGCAGTTCTTC
TRBV6-2/TRBV6-3	TRBJ1-1	TRBD1	.	CASSLADRGDAFF	TGTGCCAGCAGTCTTGCGGACAGGGGGGACGCTTTCTTT
TRBV6-1	TRBJ2-1	.	few	CASSKRNWGYNEQFF	TGTGCCAGCAGTAAACGGAATTGGGGTTACAATGAGCAGTTCTTC